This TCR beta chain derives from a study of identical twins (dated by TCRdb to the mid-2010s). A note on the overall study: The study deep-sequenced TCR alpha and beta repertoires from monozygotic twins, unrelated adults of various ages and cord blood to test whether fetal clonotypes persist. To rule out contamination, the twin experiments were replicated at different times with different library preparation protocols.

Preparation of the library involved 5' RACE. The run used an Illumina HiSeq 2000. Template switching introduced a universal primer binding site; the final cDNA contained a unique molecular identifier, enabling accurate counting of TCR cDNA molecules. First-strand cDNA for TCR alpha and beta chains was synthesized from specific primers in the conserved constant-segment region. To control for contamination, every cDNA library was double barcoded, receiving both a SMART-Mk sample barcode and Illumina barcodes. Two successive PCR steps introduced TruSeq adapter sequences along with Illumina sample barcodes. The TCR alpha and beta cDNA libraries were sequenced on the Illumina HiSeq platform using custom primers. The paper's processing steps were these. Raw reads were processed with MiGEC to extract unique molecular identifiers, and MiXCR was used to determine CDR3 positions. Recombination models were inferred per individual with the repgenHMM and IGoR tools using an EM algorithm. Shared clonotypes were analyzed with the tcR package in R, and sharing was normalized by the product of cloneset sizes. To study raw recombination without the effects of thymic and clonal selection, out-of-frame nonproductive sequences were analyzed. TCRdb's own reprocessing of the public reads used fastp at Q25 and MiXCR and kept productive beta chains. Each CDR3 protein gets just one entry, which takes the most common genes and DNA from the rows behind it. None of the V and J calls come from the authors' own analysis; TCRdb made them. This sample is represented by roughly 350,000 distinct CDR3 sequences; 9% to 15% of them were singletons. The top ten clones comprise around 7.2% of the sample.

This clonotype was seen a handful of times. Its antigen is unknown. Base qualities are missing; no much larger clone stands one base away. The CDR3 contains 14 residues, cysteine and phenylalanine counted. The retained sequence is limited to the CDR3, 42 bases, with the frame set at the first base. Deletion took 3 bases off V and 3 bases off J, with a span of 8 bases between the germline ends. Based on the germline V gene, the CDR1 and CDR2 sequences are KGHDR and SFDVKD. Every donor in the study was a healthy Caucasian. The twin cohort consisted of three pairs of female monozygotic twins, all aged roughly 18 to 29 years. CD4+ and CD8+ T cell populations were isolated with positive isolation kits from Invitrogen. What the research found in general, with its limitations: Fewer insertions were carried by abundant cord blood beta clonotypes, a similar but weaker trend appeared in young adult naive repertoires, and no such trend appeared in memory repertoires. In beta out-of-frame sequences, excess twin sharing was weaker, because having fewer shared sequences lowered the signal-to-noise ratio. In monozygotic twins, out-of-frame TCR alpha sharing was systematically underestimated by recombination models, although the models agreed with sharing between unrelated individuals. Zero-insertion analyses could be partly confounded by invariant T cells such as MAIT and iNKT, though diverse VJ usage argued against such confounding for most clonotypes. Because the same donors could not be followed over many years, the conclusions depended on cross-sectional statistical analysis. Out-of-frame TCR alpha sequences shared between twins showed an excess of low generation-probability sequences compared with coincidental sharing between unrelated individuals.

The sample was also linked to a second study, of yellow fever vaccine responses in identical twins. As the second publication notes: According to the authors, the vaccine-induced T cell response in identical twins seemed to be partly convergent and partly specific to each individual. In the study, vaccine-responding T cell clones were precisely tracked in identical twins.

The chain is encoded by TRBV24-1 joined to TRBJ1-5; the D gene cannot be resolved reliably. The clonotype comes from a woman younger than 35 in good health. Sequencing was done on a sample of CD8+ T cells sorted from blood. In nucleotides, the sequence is TGTGCCACCAGTGATCGACGAATCAATCAGCCCCAGCATTTT. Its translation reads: CATSDRRINQPQHF.